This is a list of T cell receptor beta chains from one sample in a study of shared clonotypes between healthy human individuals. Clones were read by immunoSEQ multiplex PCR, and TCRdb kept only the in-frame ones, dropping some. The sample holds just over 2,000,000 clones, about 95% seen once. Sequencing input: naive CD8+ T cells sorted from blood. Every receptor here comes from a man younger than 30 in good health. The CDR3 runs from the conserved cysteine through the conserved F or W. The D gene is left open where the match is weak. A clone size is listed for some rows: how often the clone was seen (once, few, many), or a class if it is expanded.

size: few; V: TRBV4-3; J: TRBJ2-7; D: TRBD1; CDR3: CASSPGQGAYEQYF; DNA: TGCGCCAGCAGCCCTGGACAGGGGGCCTACGAGCAGTACTTC
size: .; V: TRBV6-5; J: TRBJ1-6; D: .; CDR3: CASSTDLEPLHF; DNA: TGTGCCAGCAGTACTGACTTGGAACCCCTCCACTTT
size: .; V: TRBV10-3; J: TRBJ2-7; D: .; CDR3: CASGDSSYEQYF; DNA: TGTGCCAGCGGGGACTCTTCCTACGAGCAGTACTTC
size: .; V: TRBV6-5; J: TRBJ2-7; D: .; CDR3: CASSPNTYEQYF; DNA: TGTGCCAGCAGCCCTAACACTTACGAGCAGTACTTC
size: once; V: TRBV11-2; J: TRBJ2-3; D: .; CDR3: CASSPLRGAGTDTQYF; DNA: TGTGCCAGCAGCCCACTACGGGGGGCAGGCACAGATACGCAGTATTTT
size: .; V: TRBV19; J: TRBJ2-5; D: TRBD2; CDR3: CASSMMGGKETQYF; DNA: TGTGCCAGTAGTATGATGGGGGGGAAGGAGACCCAGTACTTC
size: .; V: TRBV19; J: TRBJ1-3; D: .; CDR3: CASRTNSGNTIYF; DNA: TGTGCCAGTCGAACAAACTCTGGAAACACCATATATTTT
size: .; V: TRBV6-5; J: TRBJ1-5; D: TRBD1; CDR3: CASRTGGANQPQHF; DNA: TGTGCCAGCAGGACAGGGGGGGCTAATCAGCCCCAGCATTTT
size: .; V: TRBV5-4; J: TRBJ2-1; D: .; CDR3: CASSKTGTGDNEQFF; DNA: TGTGCCAGCAGCAAGACCGGGACGGGGGACAATGAGCAGTTCTTC
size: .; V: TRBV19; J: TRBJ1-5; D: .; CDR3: CASSMYRETSNQPQHF; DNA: TGTGCCAGTAGTATGTACAGAGAGACTAGCAATCAGCCCCAGCATTTT
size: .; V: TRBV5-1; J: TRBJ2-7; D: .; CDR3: CASSLEAISPYEQYF; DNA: TGCGCCAGCAGCTTGGAGGCAATCAGTCCCTACGAGCAGTACTTC
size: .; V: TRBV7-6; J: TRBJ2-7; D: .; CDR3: CASSASRWDEQYF; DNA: TGTGCCAGCAGCGCCTCCAGGTGGGACGAGCAGTACTTC
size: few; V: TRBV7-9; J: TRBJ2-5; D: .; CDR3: CASSPVEGILQETQYF; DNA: TGTGCCAGCAGCCCCGTTGAGGGCATACTCCAAGAGACCCAGTACTTC
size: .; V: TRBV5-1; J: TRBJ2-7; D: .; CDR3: CASRYDTIYEQYF; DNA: TGCGCCAGCAGGTACGATACGATCTACGAGCAGTACTTC
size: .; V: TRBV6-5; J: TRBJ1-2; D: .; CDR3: CASSYSEGSYGYTF; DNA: TGTGCCAGCAGTTACTCCGAGGGCAGCTATGGCTACACCTTC
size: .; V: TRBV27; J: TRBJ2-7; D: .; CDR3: CASSFSGPQVTYEQYF; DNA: TGTGCCAGCAGTTTCTCCGGGCCACAGGTGACCTACGAGCAGTACTTC
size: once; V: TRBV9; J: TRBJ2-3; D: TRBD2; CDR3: CASSVGAGGPGDTQYF; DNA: TGTGCCAGCAGCGTAGGGGCGGGAGGCCCTGGAGATACGCAGTATTTT
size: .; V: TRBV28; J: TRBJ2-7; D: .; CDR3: CASSSLAWYYEQYF; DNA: TGTGCCAGCAGTAGCCTAGCGTGGTACTACGAGCAGTACTTC
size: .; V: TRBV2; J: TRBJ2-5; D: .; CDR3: CASTSTENENWETQYF; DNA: TGTGCCAGCACGTCGACAGAGAACGAAAATTGGGAGACCCAGTACTTC
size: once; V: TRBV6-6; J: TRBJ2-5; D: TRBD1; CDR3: CASSYSQGALEETQYF; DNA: TGTGCCAGCAGTTACTCACAGGGGGCGCTCGAAGAGACCCAGTACTTC
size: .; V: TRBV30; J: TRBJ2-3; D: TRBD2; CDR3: CAWSVLAGITDTQYF; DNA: TGTGCCTGGAGTGTACTAGCGGGCATCACAGATACGCAGTATTTT
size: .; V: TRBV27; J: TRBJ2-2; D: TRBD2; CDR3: CASSLLAGVITGELFF; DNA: TGTGCCAGCAGTTTACTAGCGGGGGTTATCACCGGGGAGCTGTTTTTT
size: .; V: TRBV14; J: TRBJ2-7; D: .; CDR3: CASSQGHTSATQYF; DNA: TGTGCCAGCAGCCAAGGGCATACGTCCGCCACCCAGTACTTC
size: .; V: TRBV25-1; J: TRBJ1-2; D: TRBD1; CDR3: CASNWSPPRGGYTF; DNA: TGTGCCAGCAATTGGTCCCCCCCCAGGGGGGGCTACACCTTC
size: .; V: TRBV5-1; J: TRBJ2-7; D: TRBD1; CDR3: CASSFRDSYEQYF; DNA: TGCGCCAGCAGCTTTCGGGACAGCTACGAGCAGTACTTC
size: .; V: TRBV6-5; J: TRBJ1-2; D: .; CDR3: CASTFGPDSPLF; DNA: TGTGCCAGCACTTTCGGACCGGACAGCCCCCTCTTC
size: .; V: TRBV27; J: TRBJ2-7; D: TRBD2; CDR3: CASSLRLAGAYEQYF; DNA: TGTGCCAGCAGTTTACGGCTAGCGGGAGCGTACGAGCAGTACTTC
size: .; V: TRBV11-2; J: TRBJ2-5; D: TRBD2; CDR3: CASSFGLAGGTQETQYF; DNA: TGTGCCAGCAGCTTTGGACTAGCGGGGGGGACCCAAGAGACCCAGTACTTC
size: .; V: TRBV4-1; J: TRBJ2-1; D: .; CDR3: CASSQDPGTYNEQFF; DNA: TGCGCCAGCAGCCAAGATCCCGGGACCTACAATGAGCAGTTCTTC
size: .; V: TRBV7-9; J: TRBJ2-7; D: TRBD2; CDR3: CASSNAGLAGGANVYEQYF; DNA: TGTGCCAGCAGCAACGCGGGACTAGCGGGAGGGGCCAATGTCTACGAGCAGTACTTC
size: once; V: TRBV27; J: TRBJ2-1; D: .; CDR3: CASRGQGWNEQFF; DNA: TGTGCCAGCAGGGGGCAGGGGTGGAATGAGCAGTTCTTC
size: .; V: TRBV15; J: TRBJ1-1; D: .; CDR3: CATSSRDFTDTEAFF; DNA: TGTGCCACCAGCAGTCGGGACTTTACGGACACTGAAGCTTTCTTT
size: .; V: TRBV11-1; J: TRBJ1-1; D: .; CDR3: CASSYRLNTEAFF; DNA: TGTGCCAGCAGCTACAGGTTGAACACTGAAGCTTTCTTT
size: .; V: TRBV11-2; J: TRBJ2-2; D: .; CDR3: CASSSYGHANTGELFF; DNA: TGTGCCAGCAGCTCCTACGGGCACGCGAACACCGGGGAGCTGTTTTTT
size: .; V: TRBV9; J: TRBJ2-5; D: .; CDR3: CASSVSDLQETQYF; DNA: TGTGCCAGCAGCGTGTCCGATCTCCAAGAGACCCAGTACTTC
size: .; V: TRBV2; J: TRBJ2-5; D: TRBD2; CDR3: CASRREGETQYF; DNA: TGTGCCAGCAGGAGGGAGGGAGAGACCCAGTACTTC
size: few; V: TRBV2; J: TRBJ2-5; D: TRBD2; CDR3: CASARTSSFPLETQYF; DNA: TGTGCCAGCGCTAGGACTAGCAGTTTTCCTCTTGAGACCCAGTACTTC
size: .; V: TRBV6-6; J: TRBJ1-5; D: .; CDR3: CASSYSHNSNQPQHF; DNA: TGTGCCAGCAGTTACTCGCATAATAGCAATCAGCCCCAGCATTTT